Below, 28 T cell receptor beta chains from the same sample are listed, as sequenced in a study of T cell responses to AZD1222 COVID-19 vaccine. The data were produced by immunoSEQ multiplex PCR, yet TCRdb's version contains in-frame clones alone and is incomplete. The sample yields some 120,000 clones, 80% to 95% seen once. The input for sequencing was peripheral blood, taken on day 0 of AZD1222 vaccination. Receptors originate from an adult in good health.

The rearrangement links TRBV6-5 to TRBJ2-5; 9 bases are shared with TRBD2. Germline V lookup: CDR1 MNHEY, CDR2 SVGAGI. With V trimmed by 6 bases and J by 5 bases, 7 bases remained unmatched. The CDR3 totals 14 residues. CDR3 in amino acids: CASRGLAFIETQYF. The CDR3 coding sequence is TGTGCCAGCAGGGGACTAGCTTTTATCGAGACCCAGTACTTC.

The CDR3 coding sequence is TGTGCCAGCAGCCCGCACTCCTACGAGCAGTACTTC. Residues: CASSPHSYEQYF. The V gene is TRBV7-8, the J gene TRBJ2-7; no firm D call. Trimming took 5 bases from V and 0 from J, leaving 5 bases between them. The germline gives CDR1 SGHVS, CDR2 FQNEAQ. The CDR3 consists of 12 residues.

The chain employs TRBV2 and TRBJ1-3; a possible D gene is TRBD1 (5 bases). The CDR3 extends over 15 amino acids. Looked up from germline, CDR1 is SNHLY and CDR2 is FYNNEI. Trimming stripped 4 bases from V and 6 bases from J, with 16 bases between. In nucleotides, the CDR3 is TGTGCCAGCAGTGGGGGACGGCCCCGTGTAAACACCATATATTTT. Translated, it gives CASSGGRPRVNTIYF.

CDR3 DNA: TGTGCCTGGAGTGAGGGGGGGCGGAAGACCCAGTACTTC. It codes for CAWSEGGRKTQYF. The V gene is TRBV30, the J gene TRBJ2-5; possible D gene TRBD2, 7 bases. With 1 base removed from V and 6 bases from J, the gap between germline ends came to 12 bases. Germline values: CDR1 GTSNPN, CDR2 SVGIG (reference sequence). This CDR3 has 13 residues.

This chain connects TRBV29-1 to TRBJ2-7; 7 bases map to TRBD2. Germline-derived CDR1 and CDR2 are SQVTM and ANQGSEA. V trimming: 8 bases; J trimming: 0 bases; junction bases outside the gene matches: 10. The CDR3 runs to 14 residues. CDR3 in DNA: TGCAGCAAATGGAGGGAGGGTAGCTCCTACGAGCAGTACTTC. Translating it yields CSKWREGSSYEQYF.

The chain links TRBV7-9 to TRBJ1-2; D is ambiguous. The CDR3 covers 13 residues. From germline, CDR1 is SEHNR and CDR2 FQNEAQ (reference sequence). The ends were cut back, 1 base at V and 3 bases at J, with 6 bases in the middle. Here the CDR3 reads CASSLGGHYGYTF. CDR3 DNA: TGTGCCAGCAGCTTAGGTGGGCACTATGGCTACACCTTC.

The genes are TRBV5-1 and TRBJ1-6; D might be TRBD1 (5 bases). The germline V gene has CDR1 SGHRS and CDR2 YFSETQ. The CDR3 extends over 16 amino acids. V was cut by 3 bases and J by 8 bases, with 18 bases left in between. In nucleotides, the CDR3 is TGCGCCAGCAGCTCGTCTCGGCAGGGTGGGTATTCACCCCTCCACTTT. It encodes CASSSSRQGGYSPLHF.

This clone appeared a single time. The CDR3 DNA is TGCGCCAGCAGCTTGGGTGCGGGAGGGCCTGGGAATGAGCAGTTCTTC. It encodes CASSLGAGGPGNEQFF. The chain employs TRBV5-1 and TRBJ2-1; 9 nucleotides align to TRBD2. The CDR3 loop spans 16 amino acids. Looked up from germline, CDR1 is SGHRS and CDR2 is YFSETQ. Trimming took 0 bases from V and 7 from J; bases not matched to a gene: 8. The whole variable domain, remainder taken from reference TRBV5-1 and TRBJ2-1, is KAGVTQTPRYLIKTRGQQVTLSCSPISGHRSVSWYQQTPGQGLQFLFEYFSETQRNKGNFPGRFSGRQFSNSRSEMNVSTLELGDSALYLCASSLGAGGPGNEQFFGPGTRLTVL.

This chain connects TRBV7-3 to TRBJ2-1; TRBD1 is a possible D gene (6 bases). Trimming removed 1 base from V and 5 bases from J, with 9 bases in between. The CDR3 has 14 amino acids. Germline V gives CDR1 SGHTA, CDR2 FQGTGA. Here the CDR3 reads CASSLISGDNEQFF. In DNA, the CDR3 is TGTGCCAGCAGCTTAATTTCAGGGGACAATGAGCAGTTCTTC.

The chain carries TRBV12-5 and TRBJ1-1; D is possibly TRBD1 (6 bases). Germline lookup yields CDR1 LGHNT and CDR2 FRNRAP. The CDR3 contains 16 residues. The ends were cut back, 3 bases at V and 3 bases at J, with 17 bases in the middle. The DNA for the CDR3 is TGTGCTAGTGGTTTCGTCCCCCGGGGGGGGCACACTGAAGCTTTCTTT. This gives the protein CASGFVPRGGHTEAFF.

A single count supports this clone. This rearrangement joins TRBV19 to TRBJ2-2; the match to TRBD1 covers 9 bases. The CDR3 extends over 16 amino acids. Germline values: CDR1 LNHDA, CDR2 SQIVND (reference sequence). Unmatched junction bases numbered 6, after V lost 3 bases and J lost 4 bases. DNA of the CDR3: TGTGCCAGTAGTATCTCAGGGACAGGGAGCACCGGGGAGCTGTTTTTT. Encoded protein: CASSISGTGSTGELFF. Full variable domain (missing parts from reference TRBV19 and TRBJ2-2): DGGITQSPKYLFRKEGQNVTLSCEQNLNHDAMYWYRQDPGQGLRLIYYSQIVNDFQKGDIAEGYSVSREKKESFPLTVTSAQKNPTAFYLCASSISGTGSTGELFFGEGSRLTVL.

The V gene is TRBV7-9, the J gene TRBJ1-4, with D unclear. Trimming shortened V by 0 bases and J by 3 bases, and 11 bases separated the two germline ends. Germline V gene lookup returns CDR1 SEHNR and CDR2 FQNEAQ (reference sequence). This CDR3 is 16 amino acids long. Here the CDR3 reads CASSLAAAGANEKLFF. CDR3 DNA: TGTGCCAGCAGCTTAGCGGCAGCTGGGGCTAATGAAAAACTGTTTTTT.

The chain uses TRBV19 and TRBJ1-5, with TRBD1 matching 8 bases. Germline assignment: CDR1 LNHDA and CDR2 SQIVND (reference sequence). With 3 bases clipped from V and 5 bases from J, the junction kept 6 bases outside the gene matches. This CDR3 is 15 amino acids long. CDR3 nucleotides: TGTGCCAGTAGTATGGCGGACAGGGCGGATCAGCCCCAGCATTTT. The encoded protein is CASSMADRADQPQHF.

This clone was recorded only once. The chain links TRBV18 to TRBJ1-1; 9 bases are a match to TRBD1. With 4 bases clipped from V and 4 bases from J, the junction kept 7 bases outside the gene matches. Germline V lookup: CDR1 KGHSH, CDR2 LQKENI. This CDR3 spans 15 amino acids. In DNA, the CDR3 is TGTGCCAGCTCACGGGGACAGGGCGCGGGCACTGAAGCTTTCTTT. It is translated as CASSRGQGAGTEAFF.

The gene calls are TRBV5-1 and TRBJ2-1, with 11 bases lining up with TRBD2. This CDR3 has 14 amino acids. V was pared by 1 base and J by 6 bases, with 0 bases of the junction left unmatched. Germline CDR1 and CDR2: SGHRS and YFSETQ. In DNA, the CDR3 is TGCGCCAGCAGCTTGACTAGCGGGAGCAATGAGCAGTTCTTC. The encoded protein is CASSLTSGSNEQFF.

The gene calls are TRBV20-1 and TRBJ2-1; unclear D gene. Germline V gene data show CDR1 as DFQATT and CDR2 as SNEGSKA (reference sequence). V was pared by 6 bases and J by 8 bases, with 8 bases between. The CDR3 runs 10 residues. The CDR3 DNA reads TGCAGTGCCGTACGGGATGAGCAGTTCTTC. Protein: CSAVRDEQFF.

This chain joins TRBV6-5 and TRBJ1-3; D uncertain. Deletions cut 6 bases from V and 2 bases from J, with 8 bases between. The CDR3 runs to 13 residues. Germline CDR1 reads MNHEY; CDR2 reads SVGAGI. The CDR3 DNA reads as TGTGCCAGCAGGAACAGTGCTGGAAACACCATATATTTT. It specifies CASRNSAGNTIYF.

The chain has TRBV18 and TRBJ2-4, with D perhaps matching TRBD1 or TRBD2 (5 bases each). There are 14 residues in the CDR3. CDR1 and CDR2 (germline): KGHSH, LQKENI. The ends were cut back, 3 bases at V and 0 bases at J, with 6 bases in the middle. The CDR3 region is CASSPGTAKNIQYF. The CDR3 DNA reads TGTGCCAGCTCACCCGGGACAGCCAAAAACATTCAGTACTTC.

The CDR3 is CASSIQGTNEKLFF. Written as DNA, the CDR3 is TGTGCCAGTAGCATACAGGGAACTAATGAAAAACTGTTTTTT. The chain combines TRBV19 with TRBJ1-4; tentative D call: TRBD1 (6 bases). The CDR3 runs to 14 residues. Trimming pared 6 bases from V and 1 base from J, leaving 9 bases between. Germline-derived CDR1 and CDR2 are LNHDA and SQIVND (reference sequence).

The V call is TRBV4-2, the J call TRBJ1-4, with no clear D. Trimming cost V 4 bases and J 8 bases, with 14 bases left between them. This CDR3 comprises 14 residues. Per germline, CDR1 LGHNA and CDR2 YNFKEQ. DNA for the CDR3: TGTGCCAGCAGCCCCCGTGGGGAGTGGGAAAAACTGTTTTTT. This translates into CASSPRGEWEKLFF.

The gene calls are TRBV12-3 or TRBV12-4 and TRBJ2-5; D perhaps matches TRBD2 (5 bases). The ends were cut back, 5 bases at V and 1 base at J, with 8 bases in the middle. The CDR3 runs to 13 residues. The CDR3 is CASSGRVQETQYF. The CDR3 DNA is TGTGCCAGCAGTGGGCGGGTCCAAGAGACCCAGTACTTC.

This clone was seen a single time. The CDR3 DNA reads as TGTGCCAGTATAAGACAGGGGTTCTCTAGCAACACCATATATTTT. Residues: CASIRQGFSSNTIYF. V is TRBV6-5 and J is TRBJ1-3; 8 bases line up with TRBD1. Germline V lookup: CDR1 MNHEY, CDR2 SVGAGI. This CDR3 spans 15 amino acids. The V and J ends lost 9 bases and 7 bases, in that order; junction bases with no gene match: 14.

The rearrangement uses TRBV28 and TRBJ2-7; D remains ambiguous. Per germline, CDR1 MDHEN and CDR2 SYDVKM. This CDR3 has 14 residues. The germline V and J ends were trimmed by 6 bases and 1 base, with 13 bases remaining between them. CDR3 DNA: TGTGCCAGCAGCCGCCTTATGAATTCCTACGAGCAGTACTTC. It yields the protein CASSRLMNSYEQYF.

This clone was seen just once. The J gene is TRBJ1-4, the V gene TRBV15, with 8 bases identical to TRBD1. The germline V gene has CDR1 LNHNV and CDR2 YYDKDF (reference sequence). V gave up 3 bases and J gave up 7 bases; unmatched junction bases: 7. CDR3 length equals 15 residues. For the CDR3, the DNA is TGTGCCACCAGCAGCTCCAGGGGGCCCGGTGAAAAACTGTTTTTT. Its protein product is CATSSSRGPGEKLFF.

This chain uses TRBV28 with TRBJ2-3; possible D gene TRBD1, 5 bases. V lost 10 bases and J 1 base, leaving 21 bases between the germline ends. The germline CDR1 and CDR2 sequences are MDHEN and SYDVKM. CDR3 length: 16 residues. The CDR3 coding sequence is TGTGCCACCTTCCGGGTCCTTGAGACAGGCACAGATACGCAGTATTTT. Encoded protein: CATFRVLETGTDTQYF.

J is TRBJ1-2 and V is TRBV5-1, with unresolved D. V dropped 0 bases and J dropped 6 bases, with 9 bases sitting between them. Per germline, CDR1 SGHRS and CDR2 YFSETQ. The CDR3 consists of 13 residues. The CDR3 loop reads CASSLVLGDGYTF. In DNA, the CDR3 is TGCGCCAGCAGCTTGGTCCTTGGGGATGGCTACACCTTC.

The CDR3 loop reads CASKGVEETQYF. CDR3 sequence (DNA): TGTGCCAGCAAAGGGGTCGAGGAGACCCAGTACTTC. The rearrangement links TRBV9 to TRBJ2-5; D might be TRBD1 (5 bases). The CDR3 contains 12 residues. Trimming shortened V by 6 bases and J by 5 bases, and 11 bases separated the two germline ends. Per germline, CDR1 SGDLS and CDR2 YYNGEE.

Note on this clone: A junction end diverges from the germline sequence, so it may reflect a read error. The chain links TRBV28 to TRBJ2-1; unclear D gene. The CDR3 covers 15 residues. Germline-derived CDR1 and CDR2 are MDHEN and SYDVKM. The CDR3 loop reads CASSPPRTGFGILIF. In DNA, the CDR3 is TGTGCCAGCAGTCCGCCCCGGACGGGTTTCGGAATACTGATCTTC. Drawing the rest from reference TRBV28 and TRBJ2-1, the complete variable domain is DVKVTQSSRYLVKRTGEKVFLECVQDMDHENMFWYRQDPGLGLRLIYFSYDVKMKEKGDIPEGYSVSREKKERFSLILESASTNQTSMYLCASSPPRTGFGILIFGPGTRLTVL.